This T cell receptor (beta chain) was obtained from a study of T cell changes during pregnancy in multiple sclerosis. Some clones are missing from TCRdb's copy, which holds only in-frame ones; the method was immunoSEQ multiplex PCR. The sample has more than 25,000 clones, roughly nine tenths seen once. The CDR3 is 14 amino acids. Trimming took 0 bases from V and 2 from J, leaving 10 bases between them. Germline lookup yields CDR1 GTSNPN and CDR2 SVGIG (reference sequence). The chain joins TRBV30 to TRBJ1-2, with D maybe TRBD1 (6 bases). This material consisted of peripheral blood, taken in the first trimester of pregnancy. This sequence was found in a female donor in good health, enrolled as a control in a pregnancy study. CDR3 sequence: CAWSVAGGNYGYTF. The CDR3, as DNA: TGTGCCTGGAGTGTAGCGGGGGGCAACTATGGCTACACCTTC.